This is a list of T cell receptor beta chains from one sample in a study of blood T cell repertoires in COVID-19. The protocol was immunoSEQ multiplex PCR, while the TCRdb copy is restricted to in-frame clones and leaves out a portion. The sample holds roughly 64,000 clones; 80% to 90% are singletons and the top ten take more than 0.95%. Sequencing was done on a sample of peripheral blood. The receptors shown here come from a man aged 35-49 years with acute or convalescent COVID-19. CDR3s include the opening cysteine and the closing phenylalanine or tryptophan. Each record gives: CDR3 protein, V gene, J gene, clone size. Not all rows give a size; the values are once, few, many and, for expanded clones, a class.

CDR3 protein: CASSPDRRATEAFF
V gene: TRBV18
J gene: TRBJ1-1
clone size: -

CDR3 protein: CASSFSQGVREKLFF
V gene: TRBV19
J gene: TRBJ1-4
clone size: -

CDR3 protein: CASSRRGGRNEQFF
V gene: TRBV3-1/TRBV3-2
J gene: TRBJ2-1
clone size: -

CDR3 protein: CASSLELQIRAYEQYF
V gene: TRBV5-4
J gene: TRBJ2-7
clone size: -

CDR3 protein: CASSITGAYEQYF
V gene: TRBV2
J gene: TRBJ2-7
clone size: few

CDR3 protein: CASSLSTVSSSGANVLTF
V gene: TRBV11-2
J gene: TRBJ2-6
clone size: -

CDR3 protein: CASSLYKAAGANEKLFF
V gene: TRBV5-8
J gene: TRBJ1-4
clone size: few

CDR3 protein: CASSQDTGSAYEQYF
V gene: TRBV3-1/TRBV3-2
J gene: TRBJ2-7
clone size: -

CDR3 protein: CASTWAGGNTGELFF
V gene: TRBV5-1
J gene: TRBJ2-2
clone size: few

CDR3 protein: CASSPGEFGYTF
V gene: TRBV13
J gene: TRBJ1-2
clone size: -

CDR3 protein: CASSKGQSFYEQYF
V gene: TRBV5-1
J gene: TRBJ2-7
clone size: -

CDR3 protein: CASSRTGGLTEAFF
V gene: TRBV2
J gene: TRBJ1-1
clone size: -

CDR3 protein: CASIAFTGGNTEAFF
V gene: TRBV9
J gene: TRBJ1-1
clone size: -

CDR3 protein: CASRSRQGFYGYTF
V gene: TRBV6-5
J gene: TRBJ1-2
clone size: few

CDR3 protein: CASSQDWSRGNSPLHF
V gene: TRBV4-1
J gene: TRBJ1-6
clone size: -

CDR3 protein: CARRGETQYF
V gene: TRBV6-4
J gene: TRBJ2-5
clone size: -

CDR3 protein: CASSSGPGDAGNTIYF
V gene: TRBV6-5
J gene: TRBJ1-3
clone size: -

CDR3 protein: CASSTAFGRLPEAFF
V gene: TRBV6-5
J gene: TRBJ1-1
clone size: -

CDR3 protein: CASSPTGPNTGELFF
V gene: TRBV5-4
J gene: TRBJ2-2
clone size: -

CDR3 protein: CASSGLFSGNTIYF
V gene: TRBV19
J gene: TRBJ1-3
clone size: -

CDR3 protein: CARQQPFGYTF
V gene: TRBV21-1
J gene: TRBJ1-2
clone size: -

CDR3 protein: CAWSKDSGGMTDTQYF
V gene: TRBV30
J gene: TRBJ2-3
clone size: -

CDR3 protein: CASSLVLVKGAEAFF
V gene: TRBV11-2
J gene: TRBJ1-1
clone size: -

CDR3 protein: CASSGGTGDRAFF
V gene: TRBV2
J gene: TRBJ1-1
clone size: -

CDR3 protein: CASGLGATNQPQHF
V gene: TRBV12-5
J gene: TRBJ1-5
clone size: once

CDR3 protein: CASSEEKEGYGYTF
V gene: TRBV2
J gene: TRBJ1-2
clone size: -

CDR3 protein: CASSQAGQGTREKLFF
V gene: TRBV4-1
J gene: TRBJ1-4
clone size: -

CDR3 protein: CATSESQGSLQPQHF
V gene: TRBV24-1
J gene: TRBJ1-5
clone size: once

CDR3 protein: CASSQLGLAGPGEQYF
V gene: TRBV4-1
J gene: TRBJ2-7
clone size: -

CDR3 protein: CASSVDQGTKTQYF
V gene: TRBV9
J gene: TRBJ2-5
clone size: once

CDR3 protein: CATSEGYTDTQYF
V gene: TRBV24-1
J gene: TRBJ2-3
clone size: -

CDR3 protein: CASIKGTSDTGELFF
V gene: TRBV2
J gene: TRBJ2-2
clone size: few

CDR3 protein: CASSSTDGSGSYTF
V gene: TRBV2
J gene: TRBJ1-2
clone size: -

CDR3 protein: CASSHLGVRDRGRDGYTF
V gene: TRBV4-1
J gene: TRBJ1-2
clone size: -

CDR3 protein: CASSLRSTDTQYF
V gene: TRBV12-3/TRBV12-4
J gene: TRBJ2-3
clone size: -

CDR3 protein: CATKQRSYNEQFF
V gene: TRBV2
J gene: TRBJ2-1
clone size: -

CDR3 protein: CATSDASYSNQPQHF
V gene: TRBV24-1
J gene: TRBJ1-5
clone size: -

CDR3 protein: CASSIPGGQPQHF
V gene: TRBV19
J gene: TRBJ1-5
clone size: -

CDR3 protein: CASSQFRTGQGSSYEQYF
V gene: TRBV4-1
J gene: TRBJ2-7
clone size: -

CDR3 protein: CASSLWISPRGDTQYF
V gene: TRBV5-6
J gene: TRBJ2-3
clone size: -

CDR3 protein: CASSPRQGQAAVNTEAFF
V gene: TRBV7-8
J gene: TRBJ1-1
clone size: -

CDR3 protein: CASKVLGSYEQYF
V gene: TRBV5-1
J gene: TRBJ2-7
clone size: -

CDR3 protein: CASSRGSNYEQYF
V gene: TRBV4-1
J gene: TRBJ2-7
clone size: -

CDR3 protein: CATSLGPAGNTIYF
V gene: TRBV24-1
J gene: TRBJ1-3
clone size: -

CDR3 protein: CAARRDSYEQYF
V gene: TRBV30
J gene: TRBJ2-7
clone size: -

CDR3 protein: CATRQGLDSGNTIYF
V gene: TRBV19
J gene: TRBJ1-3
clone size: -

CDR3 protein: CASSEQGREQYF
V gene: TRBV6-6
J gene: TRBJ2-7
clone size: -

CDR3 protein: CASSLRQAGTEAFF
V gene: TRBV7-9
J gene: TRBJ1-1
clone size: -

CDR3 protein: CASSSRYDNQPQHF
V gene: TRBV6-5
J gene: TRBJ1-5
clone size: -

CDR3 protein: CASSPPGGGNQPQHF
V gene: TRBV18
J gene: TRBJ1-5
clone size: once

CDR3 protein: CASSHPSGGSTDTQYF
V gene: TRBV3-1/TRBV3-2
J gene: TRBJ2-3
clone size: -

CDR3 protein: CASSYSGGADTQYF
V gene: TRBV7-9
J gene: TRBJ2-3
clone size: -

CDR3 protein: CATSRREAYNEQFF
V gene: TRBV6-5
J gene: TRBJ2-1
clone size: -

CDR3 protein: CASSPFDRANGYTF
V gene: TRBV7-2
J gene: TRBJ1-2
clone size: -